This is a list of T cell receptor beta chains from one sample in a study of blood T cell repertoires in COVID-19. Some clones are missing from TCRdb's copy, which holds only in-frame ones; the method was immunoSEQ multiplex PCR. The sample consists of 110,000 to 150,000 clones, around 80% of them appearing once. Input material: peripheral blood. Source of these receptors: a woman aged 45-65 years with acute or convalescent COVID-19. CDR3s include the opening cysteine and the closing phenylalanine or tryptophan. The D gene is left open where the match is weak. A row's size may be missing; if present it is once, few, many or a size class.

d_call,clone_size,j_call,v_call,cdr3_nt,cdr3_aa
TRBD1,NA,TRBJ1-6,TRBV19,TGTGCCAGTAGTACGACGGGACAGGGGACTAATTCACCCCTCCACTTT,CASSTTGQGTNSPLHF
NA,NA,TRBJ2-7,TRBV4-3,TGCGCCAGCAGCCAAGATCGGGGGATCCGATACGAGCAGTACTTC,CASSQDRGIRYEQYF
TRBD2,NA,TRBJ2-7,TRBV7-3,TGTGCCAGCAGCTTAGGTCCTAGCGGGGCCTACGAGCAGTACTTC,CASSLGPSGAYEQYF
TRBD1,NA,TRBJ2-2,TRBV4-3,TGCGCCAGCGGCCAAGGGACAGGGGTGGCCACCGGGGAGCTGTTTTTT,CASGQGTGVATGELFF
TRBD1,NA,TRBJ1-6,TRBV27,TGTGCCAGCAGTCCAGGGACAGGGTCTTCACCCCTCCACTTT,CASSPGTGSSPLHF
NA,NA,TRBJ2-3,TRBV9,TGTGCCAGCAGCGTAAATAGGGGGGGGCGCACAGATACGCAGTATTTT,CASSVNRGGRTDTQYF
NA,NA,TRBJ2-7,TRBV25-1,TGTGCCAGCAGTGAATATAACATTCACGAGCAGTACTTC,CASSEYNIHEQYF
TRBD2,once,TRBJ2-3,TRBV5-4,TGTGCCAGCAGCTTGGTTAGCGGGGGTAGGGATACGCAGTATTTT,CASSLVSGGRDTQYF
TRBD2,NA,TRBJ2-1,TRBV27,TGTGCCAGCAGTGCGGGACTAGCGGGGTCTGAGCAGTTCTTC,CASSAGLAGSEQFF
TRBD1,NA,TRBJ1-2,TRBV5-1,TGCGCCAGCAGCACAGGGGAGAGGTATGGCTACACCTTC,CASSTGERYGYTF
NA,NA,TRBJ2-2,TRBV19,TGTGCCAGTCAGTATATAAACACCGGGGAGCTGTTTTTT,CASQYINTGELFF
TRBD1,NA,TRBJ1-4,TRBV15,TGTGCCACCAGCAGGAGGGGGCCTAATGAAAAACTGTTTTTT,CATSRRGPNEKLFF
TRBD1,NA,TRBJ1-4,TRBV6-5,TGTGCCAGCACCCTTAAGACAGGGGGACAACTGTTTTTT,CASTLKTGGQLFF
NA,NA,TRBJ1-1,TRBV6-5,TGTGCCAGCAGTTACAACTCAGAAGCTTTCTTT,CASSYNSEAFF
NA,NA,TRBJ1-2,TRBV9,TGTGCCAGCAGCGCCGCCGGGACTGCGGTATATGGCTACACCTTC,CASSAAGTAVYGYTF
NA,NA,TRBJ1-5,TRBV28,TGTGCCAGCAGGCACTTTGAGAGCAATCAGCCCCAGCATTTT,CASRHFESNQPQHF
NA,NA,TRBJ2-5,TRBV4-3,TGCGCCAGCAGCCAAGAGATGGGGCGGACCCAGTACTTC,CASSQEMGRTQYF
TRBD1,NA,TRBJ1-1,TRBV2,TGTGCCAGCAGGGGGGACAGGGGAGTTGTGAACACTGAAGCTTTCTTT,CASRGDRGVVNTEAFF
NA,NA,TRBJ1-5,TRBV24-1,TGTGCCACCAGTGCCGACTATGAGCCCCAGCATTTT,CATSADYEPQHF
NA,few,TRBJ2-3,TRBV19,TGTGCCACCTCCCTGCGGAGTTCCGATACGCAGTATTTT,CATSLRSSDTQYF
TRBD1,NA,TRBJ1-1,TRBV7-2,TGTGCCAGCAGCTTCCGGGACAGGAACACTGAAGCTTTCTTT,CASSFRDRNTEAFF
NA,NA,TRBJ2-1,TRBV3-1/TRBV3-2,TGTGCCAGCAGTCTAGCGCTCCCTTCCTACAATGAGCAGTTCTTC,CASSLALPSYNEQFF
TRBD2,NA,TRBJ2-3,TRBV5-6,TGTGCCAGCAGCCCCAACGGGCTAGCGGACGAAGATACGCAGTATTTT,CASSPNGLADEDTQYF
TRBD1,NA,TRBJ2-7,TRBV7-2,TGTGCCAGCAGCTCCGGGACAGAGTCCTACGAGCAGTACTTC,CASSSGTESYEQYF
NA,NA,TRBJ1-2,TRBV7-2,TGTGCCAGCAGCTTAGATCAAGGGGGAGACTATGGCTACACCTTC,CASSLDQGGDYGYTF
TRBD1,few,TRBJ1-2,TRBV5-5,TGTGCCAGCAGCTTCGGGGACAGGGGGCGCAACTATGGCTACACCTTC,CASSFGDRGRNYGYTF
NA,NA,TRBJ1-1,TRBV6-5,TGTGCCAGCAGCTACGAAGGGGGTTCTCCTGAAGCTTTCTTT,CASSYEGGSPEAFF
NA,once,TRBJ2-1,TRBV7-8,TGTGCCAGCAGCTTAGATGGTCTAGCCCCCTACAATGAGCAGTTCTTC,CASSLDGLAPYNEQFF
NA,NA,TRBJ2-7,TRBV27,TGTGCCAGCAGTTTATCCCAGGGGAACTACGAGCAGTACTTC,CASSLSQGNYEQYF
NA,NA,TRBJ1-1,TRBV5-5,TGTGCCAGCAGCTCAAACAGGGCCGGCACTGAAGCTTTCTTT,CASSSNRAGTEAFF
NA,few,TRBJ2-7,TRBV4-3,TGCGCCAGCAGCCAAGATTCGGGGGGACACTACGAGCAGTACTTC,CASSQDSGGHYEQYF
TRBD2,once,TRBJ2-1,TRBV5-6,TGTGCCAGCAGACCAGCGGGGGGATCCTACAATGAGCAGTTCTTC,CASRPAGGSYNEQFF
TRBD2,NA,TRBJ2-3,TRBV9,TGTGCCAGCGGCCTGCGGGGGAGCACAGATACGCAGTATTTT,CASGLRGSTDTQYF
NA,NA,TRBJ1-2,TRBV28,TGTGCCAGCAGTTTATCCGGGGTGAGCGGCTACACCTTC,CASSLSGVSGYTF
NA,NA,TRBJ1-2,TRBV7-2,TGTGCCAGCAGCTTAGTGTTGGACAGTATTTATGGCTACACCTTC,CASSLVLDSIYGYTF
NA,once,TRBJ2-5,TRBV29-1,TGCAGCGTTGAAATAGGAGGAGAAGAGACCCAGTACTTC,CSVEIGGEETQYF
NA,once,TRBJ1-5,TRBV7-2,TGTGCCAGCAGCTTAGCGGCTCAGCCCCAGCATTTT,CASSLAAQPQHF
TRBD1,NA,TRBJ1-1,TRBV28,TGTGCCAGCAGTGAGGGACAGGGTAACACTGAAGCTTTCTTT,CASSEGQGNTEAFF
TRBD1,NA,TRBJ1-2,TRBV5-6,TGTGCCAGCAGCGCCCAGGGGGCTAATGGCTACACCTTC,CASSAQGANGYTF
TRBD1,few,TRBJ1-1,TRBV24-1,TGTGCCACCAGTGACCCCTGGACAGGGGGCGAAGCTTTCTTT,CATSDPWTGGEAFF
NA,NA,TRBJ2-1,TRBV3-1/TRBV3-2,TGTGCCAGCAGCCCCTACGTTGAGAATGAGCAGTTCTTC,CASSPYVENEQFF
NA,NA,TRBJ2-6,TRBV28,TGTGCCAGCAGTCCGGGTCAGGGGTATAACTCTGGGGCCAACGTCCTGACTTTC,CASSPGQGYNSGANVLTF
NA,once,TRBJ2-2,TRBV5-1,TGCGCCAGCAGCTCCCAGGGGGGTCGGAACACCGGGGAGCTGTTTTTT,CASSSQGGRNTGELFF
NA,NA,TRBJ1-1,TRBV2,TGTGCCAGCGGTAGCGCCCCAACTGAAGCTTTCTTT,CASGSAPTEAFF
NA,NA,TRBJ1-5,TRBV19,TGTGCCAGTAGTCCTACAGGGAGCAATCAGCCCCAGCATTTT,CASSPTGSNQPQHF
TRBD1,NA,TRBJ1-1,TRBV18,TGTGCCAGCTCACCGGACAGGGTTAGCACTGAAGCTTTCTTT,CASSPDRVSTEAFF
TRBD1,NA,TRBJ1-1,TRBV19,TGTGCCAGTAGTGAGACAGGGGCTGAAGCTTTCTTT,CASSETGAEAFF
NA,NA,TRBJ1-5,TRBV28,TGTGCCAGCAGTACCTCCTCGGGGGGTCTACAGCCCCAGCATTTT,CASSTSSGGLQPQHF
NA,NA,TRBJ2-2,TRBV18,TGTGCCAGCTCACCTGAGTCCCCCGGGGAGCTGTTTTTT,CASSPESPGELFF
NA,NA,TRBJ2-5,TRBV20-1,TGCAGTGCTAGTAGGGGGGGGCGTGGGGAGACCCAGTACTTC,CSASRGGRGETQYF
TRBD1,NA,TRBJ1-1,TRBV7-2,TGTGCCAGCAGCTTGCTTGGGACAGTGAACACTGAAGCTTTCTTT,CASSLLGTVNTEAFF
TRBD1,NA,TRBJ1-2,TRBV27,TGTGCCAGCAGACCGACAGGGCTCTATGGCTACACCTTC,CASRPTGLYGYTF
NA,NA,TRBJ2-3,TRBV7-7,TGTGCCAGCAGCCCAGATAGCAGACCTAGCACAGATACGCAGTATTTT,CASSPDSRPSTDTQYF
TRBD1,NA,TRBJ1-4,TRBV7-6,TGTGCCAGCAGCTTAGACGGGACAGGGCTCGAAAAACTGTTTTTT,CASSLDGTGLEKLFF
TRBD1,NA,TRBJ1-4,TRBV11-2,TGTGCCAGCAGCTTAGCGACAGGGAGCGAACTGTTTTTT,CASSLATGSELFF